The rows below give T cell receptor beta chains drawn from one sample of a study of blood T cell repertoires in COVID-19. Sequenced by immunoSEQ multiplex PCR; TCRdb stores in-frame clones only, minus some. The table records roughly 180,000 clones, approximately 86% of them present only once. Sequences were obtained from peripheral blood. The receptors come from a man aged 60 to 75 with acute or convalescent COVID-19. Each CDR3 is given with its conserved first and last residue. Part of the rows lack a size; the others show once, few, many or a class for expanded clones.

j_call,v_call,clone_size,cdr3_aa
TRBJ1-6,TRBV28,.,CASSFRVPLHF
TRBJ1-2,TRBV27,.,CASSQGQGARYTF
TRBJ2-1,TRBV19,.,CASSTLGTSGGYNEQFF
TRBJ2-6,TRBV2,.,CASGTGPSGANVLTF
TRBJ2-1,TRBV9,.,CASSVTSGTYNEQFF
TRBJ2-1,TRBV7-8,many,CASSHSGSMNEQFF
TRBJ2-2,TRBV19,.,CASGVWTGNTGELFF
TRBJ1-2,TRBV16,.,CASSQSMGRLGNYGYTF
TRBJ1-2,TRBV29-1,.,CSVDRHTF
TRBJ1-2,TRBV11-2,.,CASSPDSNYGYTF
TRBJ1-6,TRBV5-1,few,CASSVGEVGSPLHF
TRBJ1-5,TRBV3-1/TRBV3-2,.,CASGNGRNQPQHF
TRBJ1-2,TRBV5-1,.,CASSYLTGTYGYTF
TRBJ1-2,TRBV28,.,CASSSTAPYGYTF
TRBJ2-2,TRBV6-1,many,CASSEVSRGTGELFF
TRBJ1-5,TRBV5-1,.,CASSLGTDHSNQPQHF
TRBJ1-1,TRBV5-1,.,CASSTTNTEAFF
TRBJ1-1,TRBV9,.,CASSSRPQGSTEAFF